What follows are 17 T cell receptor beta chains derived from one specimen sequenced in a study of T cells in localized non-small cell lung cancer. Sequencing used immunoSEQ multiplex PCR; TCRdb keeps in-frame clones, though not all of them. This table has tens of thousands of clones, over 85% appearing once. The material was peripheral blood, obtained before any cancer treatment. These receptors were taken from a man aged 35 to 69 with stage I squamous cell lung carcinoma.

The CDR3 reads CASTITLTSGQETQYF. CDR3 DNA: TGTGCCAGCACAATCACATTGACTAGTGGGCAAGAGACCCAGTACTTC. The gene calls are TRBV11-2 and TRBJ2-5, with D tentatively TRBD2 (6 bases). The CDR3 has 16 amino acids. The V and J ends lost 7 bases and 2 bases respectively, with 20 bases between them. Germline CDR1 reads SGHAT; CDR2 reads FQNNGV.

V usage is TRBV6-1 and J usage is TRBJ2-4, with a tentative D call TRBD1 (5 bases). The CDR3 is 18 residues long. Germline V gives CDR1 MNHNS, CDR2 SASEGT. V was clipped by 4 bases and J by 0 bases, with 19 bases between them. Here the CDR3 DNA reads TGTGCCAGCAGTGCAGGGTCGGGTAGGGTACCAGCCAAAAACATTCAGTACTTC. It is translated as CASSAGSGRVPAKNIQYF.

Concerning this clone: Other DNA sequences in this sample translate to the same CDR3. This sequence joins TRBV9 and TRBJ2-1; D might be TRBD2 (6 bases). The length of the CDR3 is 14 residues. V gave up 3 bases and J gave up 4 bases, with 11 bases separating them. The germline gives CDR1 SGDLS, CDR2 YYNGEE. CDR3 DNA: TGTGCCAGCAGCGAGGGACTGGCTTACAATGAGCAGTTCTTC. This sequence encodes CASSEGLAYNEQFF.

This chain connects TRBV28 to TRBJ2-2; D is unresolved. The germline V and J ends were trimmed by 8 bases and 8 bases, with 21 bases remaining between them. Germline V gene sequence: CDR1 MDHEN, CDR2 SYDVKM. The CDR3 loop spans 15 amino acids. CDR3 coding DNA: TGTGCCAGCGTAGGGTCAACCATACGGGTAGGGGAGCTGTTTTTT. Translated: CASVGSTIRVGELFF.

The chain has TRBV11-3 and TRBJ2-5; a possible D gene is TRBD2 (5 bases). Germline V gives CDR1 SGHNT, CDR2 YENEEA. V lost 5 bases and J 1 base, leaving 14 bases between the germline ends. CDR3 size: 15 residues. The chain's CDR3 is CASSARVGLQETQYF. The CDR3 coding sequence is TGTGCCAGCAGCGCCCGGGTTGGACTCCAAGAGACCCAGTACTTC.

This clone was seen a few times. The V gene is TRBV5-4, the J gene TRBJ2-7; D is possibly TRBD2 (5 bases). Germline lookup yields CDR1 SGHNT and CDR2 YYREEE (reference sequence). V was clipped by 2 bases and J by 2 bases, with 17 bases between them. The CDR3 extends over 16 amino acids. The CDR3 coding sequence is TGTGCCAGCAGCTTAGAGTACGGTCTAGCCCCCTACGAGCAGTACTTC. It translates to CASSLEYGLAPYEQYF. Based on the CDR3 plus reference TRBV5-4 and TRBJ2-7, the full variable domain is ETGVTQSPTHLIKTRGQQVTLRCSSQSGHNTVSWYQQALGQGPQFIFQYYREEENGRGNFPPRFSGLQFPNYSSELNVNALELDDSALYLCASSLEYGLAPYEQYFGPGTRLTVT.

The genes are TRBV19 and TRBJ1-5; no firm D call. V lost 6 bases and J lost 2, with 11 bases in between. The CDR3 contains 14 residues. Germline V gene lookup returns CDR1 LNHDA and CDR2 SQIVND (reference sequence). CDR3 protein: CASSSGRGNQPQHF. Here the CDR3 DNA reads TGTGCCAGTAGCTCGGGGAGGGGCAATCAGCCCCAGCATTTT. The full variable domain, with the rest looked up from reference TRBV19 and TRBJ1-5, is DGGITQSPKYLFRKEGQNVTLSCEQNLNHDAMYWYRQDPGQGLRLIYYSQIVNDFQKGDIAEGYSVSREKKESFPLTVTSAQKNPTAFYLCASSSGRGNQPQHFGDGTRLSIL.

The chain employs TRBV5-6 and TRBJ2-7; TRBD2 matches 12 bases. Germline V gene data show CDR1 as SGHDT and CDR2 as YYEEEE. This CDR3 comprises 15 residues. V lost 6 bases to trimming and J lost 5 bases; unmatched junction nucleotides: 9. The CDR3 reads CASNTGLAGWNEQYF. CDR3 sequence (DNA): TGTGCCAGCAATACAGGACTAGCGGGATGGAACGAGCAGTACTTC.

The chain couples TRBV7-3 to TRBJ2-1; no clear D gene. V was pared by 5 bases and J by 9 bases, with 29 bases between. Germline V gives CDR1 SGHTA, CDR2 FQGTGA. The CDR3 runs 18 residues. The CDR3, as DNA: TGTGCCAGCAGCCCCCGGACCGGTGATGAGACGGGCAATGGTGAGCAGTTCTTC. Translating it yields CASSPRTGDETGNGEQFF.

Here the CDR3 DNA reads TGCGCCAGCAGTGGGACAGGGGGCACAGATACGCAGTATTTT. It codes for CASSGTGGTDTQYF. This chain connects TRBV10-1 to TRBJ2-3; 9 bases fit TRBD1. The length of the CDR3 is 14 residues. V lost 4 bases to trimming and J lost 1 base; unmatched junction nucleotides: 0. The germline V gene encodes CDR1 WNHNN and CDR2 SYGVQD (reference sequence).

The chain's CDR3 is CASGDGGISEKLFF. DNA of the CDR3: TGTGCCAGCGGAGACGGGGGCATCTCTGAAAAACTGTTTTTT. The chain couples TRBV2 to TRBJ1-4; possible D gene TRBD1, 6 bases. The V and J ends lost 8 bases and 7 bases respectively, with 17 bases between them. In germline, CDR1 is SNHLY, CDR2 FYNNEI. The CDR3 is 14 residues long.

CDR3 in DNA: TGTGCCAGCAGCCTCCCCGGGACAGATCCCTTTTTCTATGGCTACACCTTC. Protein sequence: CASSLPGTDPFFYGYTF. V gene TRBV7-9 combines with J gene TRBJ1-2; 7 bases line up with TRBD1. Germline V gene lookup returns CDR1 SEHNR and CDR2 FQNEAQ (reference sequence). The CDR3 length is 17 residues. Germline trimming cut 5 bases from V and 4 bases from J; bases unmatched to any gene: 16.

CDR3 sequence reads: CASSLLGLRDNEQFF. In nucleotides, the CDR3 is TGTGCCAGCAGTTTGCTTGGCCTAAGGGACAATGAGCAGTTCTTC. The V call is TRBV27, the J call TRBJ2-1; D is unresolved. The ends were cut back, 3 bases at V and 5 bases at J, with 14 bases in the middle. The CDR3 totals 15 residues. The V gene's germline CDR1 is MNHEY and CDR2 SMNVEV (reference sequence).

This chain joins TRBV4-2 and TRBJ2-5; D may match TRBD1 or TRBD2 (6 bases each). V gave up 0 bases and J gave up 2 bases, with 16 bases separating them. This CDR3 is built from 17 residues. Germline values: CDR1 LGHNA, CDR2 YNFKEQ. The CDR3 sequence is CASSQEGGTSTQETQYF. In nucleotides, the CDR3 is TGTGCCAGCAGCCAAGAAGGGGGGACCTCTACTCAAGAGACCCAGTACTTC.

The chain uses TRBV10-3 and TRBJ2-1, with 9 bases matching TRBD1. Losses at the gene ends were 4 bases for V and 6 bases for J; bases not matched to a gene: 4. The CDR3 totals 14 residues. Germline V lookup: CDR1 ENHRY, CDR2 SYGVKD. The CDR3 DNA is TGTGCCATCAGTGTCGCGACAGGGGGCAATGAGCAGTTCTTC. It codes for CAISVATGGNEQFF.

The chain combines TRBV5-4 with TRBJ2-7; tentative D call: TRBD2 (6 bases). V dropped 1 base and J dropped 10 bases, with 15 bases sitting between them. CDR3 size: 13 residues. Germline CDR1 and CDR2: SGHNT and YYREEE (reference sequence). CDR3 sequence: CASSLWIAGTQYF. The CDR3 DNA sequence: TGTGCCAGCAGCTTGTGGATTGCGGGAACACAGTACTTC.

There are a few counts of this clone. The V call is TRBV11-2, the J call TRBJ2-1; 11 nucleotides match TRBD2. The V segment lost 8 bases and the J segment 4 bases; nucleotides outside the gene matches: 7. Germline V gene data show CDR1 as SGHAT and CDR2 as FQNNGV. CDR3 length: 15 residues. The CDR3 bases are TGTGCCAGCGGTCAGACTAGCGGGAAATACAATGAGCAGTTCTTC. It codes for CASGQTSGKYNEQFF.